The source of this T cell receptor (beta chain) is a study of cytomegalovirus exposure and HLA in healthy donors (dated 2017 in TCRdb). For the study in its entirety: The 666 repertoires of the first cohort and the 120 validation repertoires were produced on the same platform, according to a later analysis. The study aimed to test whether signatures of past pathogen exposure could be identified by cataloging public T cell receptors. Along with the approximately 650-subject first cohort, a separate validation cohort of over a hundred different subjects was used. To predict cytomegalovirus infection status, the study combined high-throughput TCR immunosequencing, statistical association of individual TCRs with disease status, and machine learning.

The full study reports these points: The study listed 150 to 200 TCR beta chains as associated with cytomegalovirus. The validation cohort had no HLA typing available for a later analysis, so co-occurrence within that cohort was assessed over all 130 or so repertoires. Cytomegalovirus status was reported to be diagnosed by the classifier with high specificity and sensitivity in both the original and validation cohorts. It was suggested by the authors that the approach could potentially be generalized to other disease states and immunological phenotypes. In vitro tests confirmed that a few of the cytomegalovirus-associated TCR beta chains recognize cytomegalovirus antigens. In a later analysis, TCRs clustered in the first cohort were found to also tend to co-occur in the 130 or so validation repertoires, with approximately 94% of cluster scores above 0. Most TCR sequences were seen in very few donors, while some public TCRs were found in many individuals.

Separate from the roughly 660-subject first cohort, the validation cohort of roughly 110 subjects was the group to which the donors belonged. The germline V gene (reference sequence) provides CDR1 LNHDA and CDR2 SQIVND. Inclusive of the bounding cysteine and phenylalanine, the CDR3 is 14 residues long. The read is trimmed to its CDR3 DNA, 42 bases read in frame from base 1. The junction shows trimming of 3 bases on V and 1 base on J, and the gene matches do not reach 1 base of it. Preparation of the library involved the immunoSEQ multiplex PCR assay. Processing in the source paper ran as follows. A statistical classification framework was built to diagnose cytomegalovirus status from the catalog of TCR beta chain sequences. TCRdb re-hosts the immuneACCESS table, in-frame sequences only. Its copies lack some clones; in the studies checked, an unresolved V gene accounts for under half of them, and the cause for the rest is not known. D and trimming were read from the DNA, whereas the V and J calls and clone size are those reported in that table. This sample gives some 330,000 clones in total; approximately 90% of them show up just once. 0.84% of the sample is taken by the ten largest.

Turning to this clone: No cognate antigen has been identified for it. The sample holds no much larger clone one base away, and base qualities are not on file.

Sequencing was performed on PBMCs. This sequence was found in a woman aged 18-29 years in good health and CMV-seronegative. This sequence uses TRBV19 and TRBJ1-1; 8 middle bases align to TRBD1. In nucleotide form, the sequence is TGTGCCAGTAGTATTCAGGGGGCGAACACTGAAGCTTTCTTT. It translates to CASSIQGANTEAFF.